This T cell receptor (beta chain) was observed in a study of blood T cell repertoires in COVID-19 (dated by TCRdb to 2019 to 2021). The study in broad terms: Samples covering the acute and convalescent phases of COVID-19 were provided by collaborators in the United States, Italy and Spain. The material from the prospective study consisted of cDNA or gDNA derived from T cells, B-cell-depleted T cells, or PBMCs. Deeply sampled blood TCRbeta repertoires from subjects exposed to, actively infected with, or recovered from COVID-19 were included in the dataset. The repertoires were released in a freely available public database intended as a resource for research on the immune response to SARS-CoV-2. Samples were obtained from the ongoing ImmuneRACE study (first 160 participants) and from 1,200 or so subjects provided by 6 global collaborators. Sample metadata almost always included a de-identified subject ID, COVID-19 status, age in years and sex. Where available, HLA class I and class II types were taken from metadata supplied by the sample provider and were not determined by assay-based typing. Paper-wide results and their limitations: The quantity of clinical and demographic metadata differed by source and by participant and was supplied without curation.

Comments on this clone: This clone's antigen is unknown. It has no much larger one-base neighbor in the sample; base qualities were not kept.

For CDR1 and CDR2, the germline V gene lists LGHNA and YSLEER. The CDR3 numbers 15 residues from cysteine through phenylalanine. Only the CDR3 DNA stays, 45 bases, in frame from base 1. The junction shows trimming of 3 bases on V and 2 bases on J, and the gene matches do not reach 4 bases of it. In the prospective study, participants were roughly 18 to 89 years old, resided in about two dozen geographic areas of the United States, and were enrolled through a virtual design. Cohort assignment in the prospective study relied on participant-reported clinical history from a screening survey and a study questionnaire. Recovered participants in ImmuneRACE Cohort 3 were defined by two consecutive negative NP/OP PCR tests, clearance by a healthcare professional, or resolution of symptoms. In the prospective study, whole blood, serum and a nasopharyngeal or oropharyngeal swab were collected from each participant by mobile phlebotomists. Additional blood draws and questionnaires over a 2-month period could optionally be provided by prospective study participants. Blood samples from the prospective study were shipped frozen or at room temperature prior to DNA extraction.

TCRbeta CDR3 regions were amplified from genomic DNA using the immunoSEQ Assay, a bias-controlled multiplex PCR. For the original study's pipeline: Nucleated cell counts per sample were estimated from amplification of reference gene primers within the assay. Sequence reads were collapsed and filtered to measure the absolute abundance of every unique TCRbeta CDR3 rearrangement. For each sample, productive Simpson clonality was calculated as the square root of Simpson's diversity index across productive rearrangements. Held by TCRdb, this immuneACCESS table contains in-frame sequences only and omits some clones. Under half of the omission traces to an unresolved V gene where checked; the cause of the rest is unknown. The DNA was the basis for D and trimming; V, J and clone size are from that table. This sample lists 300,000 to 350,000 clones; roughly 86% were detected once. Around 10% of the sample lies in the top ten.

Recombination linked TRBV4-3 to TRBJ2-1; 7 of the junction bases match TRBD1. This TCR was sampled from a young woman who had recovered from COVID-19. Sequenced: PBMCs or T cells enriched from blood (not recorded which). The CDR3 here reads CASSHRGKPYNEQFF. The nucleotide sequence is TGCGCCAGCAGCCACAGGGGGAAGCCCTACAATGAGCAGTTCTTC.